One T cell receptor (beta chain) is described in this entry. Other DNA sequences in this sample translate to the same CDR3. This entry belongs to a study of T cell responses to AZD1222 COVID-19 vaccine. Trimming took 0 bases from V and 1 from J, leaving 7 bases between them. The CDR3 has 16 amino acids. CDR1 is MNHEY, CDR2 SVGAGI, per germline. The table came from immunoSEQ multiplex PCR; TCRdb's copy has only in-frame clones and leaves some out. The profile shows about 88,000 clones, 90% of them singletons. The chain recombines TRBV6-5 with TRBJ2-6; D may be TRBD2 (6 bases). The source is an adult who received the AZD1222 COVID-19 vaccine. The input for sequencing was peripheral blood, taken 28 days after the second AZD1222 dose. Here the CDR3 reads CASSYSRGSGANVLTF. CDR3 nucleotides: TGTGCCAGCAGTTACTCTCGGGGGTCTGGGGCCAACGTCCTGACTTTC.